Included here is one TCR beta chain sequence, with context. Its cognate antigen is unknown. The CDR3 runs 14 residues. Germline V gene sequence: CDR1 SEHNR, CDR2 FQNEAQ (reference sequence). The sample originates from a study of monozygotic twins with inflammatory bowel disease. Notes on the study in general: Especially with disease activity, IBD patients had fewer clonotypes in common with others than healthy twins did.

Collection of a 2.5 ml blood sample took place per donor. Input per TCR library consisted of 3500 ng of total RNA. TCRdb reprocessed the 5' RACE reads, with one entry per CDR3 protein and no DNA. The specimen's table records 300,000 to 400,000 distinct CDR3 sequences. The chain is built from TRBV7-9 and TRBJ2-3. The receptor comes from a human donor with ulcerative colitis or Crohn's disease, or a healthy co-twin of an affected twin (not recorded which). Sequencing used blood. The chain's CDR3 is CASSLSGRTDTQYF.